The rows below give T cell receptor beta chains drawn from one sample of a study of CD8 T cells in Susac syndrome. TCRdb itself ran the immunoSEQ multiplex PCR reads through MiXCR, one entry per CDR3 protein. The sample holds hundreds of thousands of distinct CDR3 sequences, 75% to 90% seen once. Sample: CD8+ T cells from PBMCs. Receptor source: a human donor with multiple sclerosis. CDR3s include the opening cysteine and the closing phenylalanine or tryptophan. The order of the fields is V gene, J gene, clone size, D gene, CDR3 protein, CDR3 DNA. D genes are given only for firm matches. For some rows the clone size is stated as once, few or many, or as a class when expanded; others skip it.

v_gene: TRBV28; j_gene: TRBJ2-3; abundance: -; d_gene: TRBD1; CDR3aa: CASSSRDRSTDTQYF; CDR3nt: TGTGCCAGCAGTTCTAGGGACAGAAGCACAGATACGCAGTATTTT
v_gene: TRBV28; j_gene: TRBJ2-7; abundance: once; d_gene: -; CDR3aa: CASSLFPGYEQYF; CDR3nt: TGTGCCAGCAGTTTATTCCCGGGCTACGAGCAGTACTTC
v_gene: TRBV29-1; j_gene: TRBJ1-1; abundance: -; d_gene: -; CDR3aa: CSVETPMNTEAFF; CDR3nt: TGCAGCGTTGAAACACCGATGAACACTGAAGCTTTCTTT
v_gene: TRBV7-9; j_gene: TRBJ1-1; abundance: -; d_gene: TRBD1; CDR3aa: CASSFATGGNTEAFF; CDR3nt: TGTGCCAGCAGCTTCGCGACAGGGGGAAACACTGAAGCTTTCTTT
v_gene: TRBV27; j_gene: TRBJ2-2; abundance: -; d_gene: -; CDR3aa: CAVSPFATGELFF; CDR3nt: TGTGCCGTGTCCCCTTTCGCTACCGGGGAGCTGTTTTTT
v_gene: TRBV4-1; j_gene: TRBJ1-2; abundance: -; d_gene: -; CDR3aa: CASSLLPGRAYGYTF; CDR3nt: TGCGCCAGCAGCCTCCTCCCGGGGAGAGCCTATGGCTACACCTTC
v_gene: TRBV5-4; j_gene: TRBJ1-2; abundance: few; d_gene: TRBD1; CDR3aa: CASSGEQGKDGYTF; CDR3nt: TGTGCCAGCAGCGGAGAACAGGGGAAGGATGGCTACACCTTC
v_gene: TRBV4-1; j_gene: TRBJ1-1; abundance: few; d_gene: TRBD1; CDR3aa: CASSQDHRGDEAFF; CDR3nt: TGCGCCAGCAGCCAAGATCACAGGGGGGATGAAGCTTTCTTT
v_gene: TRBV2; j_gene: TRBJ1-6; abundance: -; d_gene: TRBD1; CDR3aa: CATEAGDRVFTPLHF; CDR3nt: TGTGCCACCGAGGCCGGGGACAGGGTATTTACACCCCTCCACTTT
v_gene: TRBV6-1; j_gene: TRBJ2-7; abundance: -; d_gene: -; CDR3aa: CASRVRGSYEQYF; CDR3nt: TGTGCCAGCAGGGTTCGAGGGTCCTACGAGCAGTACTTC
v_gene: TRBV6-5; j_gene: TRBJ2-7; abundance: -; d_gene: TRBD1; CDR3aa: CASSERTGFYEQYF; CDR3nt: TGTGCCAGCAGCGAGAGGACAGGATTCTACGAGCAGTACTTC
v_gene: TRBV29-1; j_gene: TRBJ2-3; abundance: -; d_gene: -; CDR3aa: CSVAPPTGSQYF; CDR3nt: TGCAGCGTTGCCCCCCCCACTGGCTCGCAGTATTTT
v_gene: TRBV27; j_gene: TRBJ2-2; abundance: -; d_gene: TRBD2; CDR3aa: CASSLSGQGLATTGELFF; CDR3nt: TGTGCCAGCAGTTTATCGGGGCAGGGACTAGCTACCACCGGGGAGCTGTTTTTT
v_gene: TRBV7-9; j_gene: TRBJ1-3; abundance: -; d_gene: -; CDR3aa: CASGPQPPAASSGNTIYF; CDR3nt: TGTGCCAGCGGACCTCAGCCACCCGCGGCGAGCTCTGGAAACACCATATATTTT
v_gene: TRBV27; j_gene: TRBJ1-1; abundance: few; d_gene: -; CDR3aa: CASSWGQNTEAFF; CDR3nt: TGTGCCAGCAGTTGGGGACAGAACACTGAAGCTTTCTTT
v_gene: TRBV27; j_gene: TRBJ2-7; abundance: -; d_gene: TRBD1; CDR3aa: CASSHRGSEQYF; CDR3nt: TGTGCCAGCAGTCACAGGGGAAGCGAGCAGTACTTC
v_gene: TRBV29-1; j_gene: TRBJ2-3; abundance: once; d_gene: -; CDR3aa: CSVERGEGSTDTQYF; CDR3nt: TGCAGCGTTGAACGGGGAGAGGGGAGCACAGATACGCAGTATTTT
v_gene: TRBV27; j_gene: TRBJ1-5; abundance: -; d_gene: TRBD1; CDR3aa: CASSTGANQPQHF; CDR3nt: TGTGCCAGCAGTACAGGGGCAAATCAGCCCCAGCATTTT
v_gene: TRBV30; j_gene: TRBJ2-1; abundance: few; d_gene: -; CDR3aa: CAWSHIGPYNEQFF; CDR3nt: TGTGCCTGGAGCCACATCGGCCCCTACAATGAGCAGTTCTTC
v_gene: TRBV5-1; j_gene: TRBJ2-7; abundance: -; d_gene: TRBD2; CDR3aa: CASSWGQGETSGIIYEQYF; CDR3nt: TGCGCCAGCAGCTGGGGACAGGGTGAGACTAGCGGGATTATCTACGAGCAGTACTTC
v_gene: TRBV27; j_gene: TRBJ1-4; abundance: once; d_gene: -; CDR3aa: CASSFGQGLGKLFF; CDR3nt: TGTGCCAGCAGTTTCGGCCAGGGCCTAGGAAAACTGTTTTTT